These 9 T cell receptor beta chains were all obtained from the same sample, sequenced in a study of cytomegalovirus exposure and HLA in healthy donors. The data were produced by immunoSEQ multiplex PCR, yet TCRdb's version contains in-frame clones alone and is incomplete. The repertoire holds roughly 76,000 clones, approximately 93% seen once, with around 1.5% in the top ten. The sequenced sample consisted of PBMCs. These receptors originate from a man in his late teens or twenties in good health and CMV-seropositive.

This chain connects TRBV28 to TRBJ2-2; 8 nucleotides line up with TRBD2. The CDR3 runs to 15 residues. Germline CDR1 reads MDHEN; CDR2 reads SYDVKM. J was trimmed by 1 base and V by 4 bases; bases with no gene match: 2. The CDR3 nucleotides are TGTGCCAGCAGTTCTCTAGCGGGGAACACCGGGGAGCTGTTTTTT. It specifies CASSSLAGNTGELFF.

The V gene is TRBV7-2, the J gene TRBJ2-1, with TRBD1 matching 9 bases. Germline V gene data show CDR1 as SGHTA and CDR2 as FQGNSA. Germline trimming cut 5 bases from V and 8 bases from J; bases unmatched to any gene: 10. This CDR3 region has 15 residues. CDR3 nucleotides: TGTGCCAGCAGCCTAAGGGACAGGGAGAACCATGAGCAGTTCTTC. Its protein product is CASSLRDRENHEQFF.

The V and J genes are TRBV28 and TRBJ1-2, with 7 bases identical to TRBD1. The CDR3 length is 16 residues. Per the germline V gene, CDR1 is MDHEN and CDR2 is SYDVKM. V gave up 6 bases and J gave up 4 bases; unmatched junction bases: 14. In DNA form, the CDR3 reads TGTGCCAGCAGACGACCGGGACAGCCAAAACTCTATGGCTACACCTTC. It specifies CASRRPGQPKLYGYTF.

V and J are TRBV19 and TRBJ1-4; no clear D gene. Between the trimmed V and J ends, which lost 7 bases and 8 bases, there was a span of 11 bases. In germline, CDR1 is LNHDA, CDR2 SQIVND (reference sequence). The CDR3 is 12 residues long. This chain's CDR3 is CASMEGNEKLFF. The CDR3 DNA sequence: TGTGCCAGTATGGAGGGAAACGAAAAACTGTTTTTT.

Worth noting for this clone: Its ends do not fully match the called genes, so a read error is possible. V is TRBV20-1 and J is TRBJ1-5, with 8 bases matching TRBD1. The CDR3 totals 11 residues. Germline CDR1 reads DFQATT; CDR2 reads SNEGSKA (reference sequence). The CDR3 bases are TGCAGTGCTTCGGGACAGGAGCGCGTGGGTTTT. Translating gives CSASGQERVGF.

V and J are TRBV27 and TRBJ2-7, with D uncertain. CDR3 length equals 13 residues. V was shortened by 2 bases and J by 7 bases, with 12 bases between the two germline ends. Germline V gene lookup returns CDR1 MNHEY and CDR2 SMNVEV (reference sequence). The CDR3 DNA sequence: TGTGCCAGCAGTTTAGGGCCCCCGAAGGAGCAGTACTTC. It encodes CASSLGPPKEQYF.

As regards this clone: A read error may account for a junction end that differs from germline. The V call is TRBV18, the J call TRBJ1-1, with no clear D. The V gene's germline CDR1 is KGHSH and CDR2 LQKENI. This CDR3 has 14 residues. CDR3 nucleotides: TGTGCCAGCTCCCCACACTCCACGGGATACGAAGCTTTCTTT. Amino acids: CASSPHSTGYEAFF.

V is TRBV18 and J is TRBJ1-1; D remains unclear. Germline values: CDR1 KGHSH, CDR2 LQKENI. This CDR3 region has 13 residues. V lost 3 bases and J lost 3, with 8 bases in between. The CDR3 reads CASSPEGYTEAFF. The CDR3 DNA is TGTGCCAGCTCACCCGAGGGTTACACTGAAGCTTTCTTT.

The CDR3: CASSLTGLLRGTQYF. The CDR3 bases are TGTGCCAGCAGTCTTACGGGACTTCTGCGAGGGACCCAGTACTTC. This chain uses TRBV2 with TRBJ2-5; possible D gene TRBD2, 6 bases. Trimming removed 5 bases from V and 7 bases from J, with 20 bases in between. This CDR3 spans 15 amino acids. Germline CDR1 SNHLY, CDR2 FYNNEI. The whole variable domain, remainder taken from reference TRBV2 and TRBJ2-5, is EPEVTQTPSHQVTQMGQEVILRCVPISNHLYFYWYRQILGQKVEFLVSFYNNEISEKSEIFDDQFSVERPDGSNFTLKIRSTKLEDSAMYFCASSLTGLLRGTQYFGPGTRLLVL.